In this sample, the clone carrying this T cell receptor (beta chain) turned up a few times. Antigen specificity is unknown. The entry originates in a study of blood T cells in healthy people across ages. The use of a sample-barcoded 5' primer and a J-beta primer mix characterized a second PCR of roughly 6 to 11 cycles. MiXCR, applied by TCRdb to the 5' RACE reads, yields one record per CDR3 protein. This repertoire shows under 1,100,000 distinct CDR3 sequences, almost 25% found once; its top ten account for about 0.8%. Notes on the study in general: Diversity of TCR beta correlated strongly with naive T cell percentage.

Trimming pared 7 bases from V and 2 bases from J, leaving 11 bases between. The length of the CDR3 is 14 residues. In germline, CDR1 is MDHEN, CDR2 SYDVKM. The same specimen was also included in a second study, on T cells of mothers and their children.

This sequence was found in a girl aged 2-9 years in good health. V is TRBV28 and J is TRBJ2-2; perhaps TRBD2 as D (5 bases). Sequenced material: blood. This CDR3 is CASTGEHNTGELFF. Written as DNA, the CDR3 is TGTGCCAGCACCGGGGAGCACAACACCGGGGAGCTGTTTTTT. The full variable domain, in which reference TRBV28 and TRBJ2-2 provide the parts outside the CDR3, is DVKVTQSSRYLVKRTGEKVFLECVQDMDHENMFWYRQDPGLGLRLIYFSYDVKMKEKGDIPEGYSVSREKKERFSLILESASTNQTSMYLCASTGEHNTGELFFGEGSRLTVL.